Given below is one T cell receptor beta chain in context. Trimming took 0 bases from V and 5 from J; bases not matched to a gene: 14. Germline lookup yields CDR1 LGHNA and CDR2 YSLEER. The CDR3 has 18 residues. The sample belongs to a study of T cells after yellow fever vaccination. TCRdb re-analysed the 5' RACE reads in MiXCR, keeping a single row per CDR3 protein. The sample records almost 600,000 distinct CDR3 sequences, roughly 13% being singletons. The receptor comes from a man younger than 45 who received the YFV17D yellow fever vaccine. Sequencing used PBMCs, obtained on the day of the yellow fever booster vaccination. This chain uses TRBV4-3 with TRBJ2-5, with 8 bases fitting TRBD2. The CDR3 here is CASSQDWGVAGLEETQYF. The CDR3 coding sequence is TGCGCCAGCAGCCAAGATTGGGGGGTAGCGGGATTAGAGGAGACCCAGTACTTC.